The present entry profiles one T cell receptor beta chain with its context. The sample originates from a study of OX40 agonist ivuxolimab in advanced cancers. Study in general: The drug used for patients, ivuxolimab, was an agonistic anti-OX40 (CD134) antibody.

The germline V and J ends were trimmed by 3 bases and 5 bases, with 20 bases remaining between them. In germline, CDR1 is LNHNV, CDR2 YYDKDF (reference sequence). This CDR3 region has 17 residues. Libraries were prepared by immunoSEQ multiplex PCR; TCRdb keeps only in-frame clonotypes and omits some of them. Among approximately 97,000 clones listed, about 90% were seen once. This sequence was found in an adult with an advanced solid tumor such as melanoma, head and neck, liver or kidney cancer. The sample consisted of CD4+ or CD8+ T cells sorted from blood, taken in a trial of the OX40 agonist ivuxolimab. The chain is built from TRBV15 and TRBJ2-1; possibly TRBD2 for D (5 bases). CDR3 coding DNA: TGTGCCACCAGCAGGACGGACGGACTCTCGCACCACAATGAGCAGTTCTTC. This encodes CATSRTDGLSHHNEQFF.